This T cell receptor beta chain derives from a study of T cell responses to AZD1222 COVID-19 vaccine. Whole-study context: Analyses pooled second doses at about 4 or about 12 weeks.

Study-wide points: Clonal diversity was possibly underestimated, and white British individuals and females predominated among donors.

TCRdb's table, derived via immunoSEQ multiplex PCR, lists solely in-frame clones and lacks some. The repertoire includes about 160,000 clones, more than 85% of them detected once, and less than 5.5% sits in the top ten. In regard to this clone: What it recognizes is unknown.

Sequencing was performed on peripheral blood, taken on day 0 of AZD1222 vaccination. The origin of this receptor is an adult in good health.

As DNA, the CDR3 is TGTGCCAGCAGCTTAGATCGGGGAGGGCAGGGGACACCCCTCCACTTT. Amino acid sequence: CASSLDRGGQGTPLHF. The chain links TRBV11-3 to TRBJ1-6; D may be TRBD1 (6 bases). V lost 0 bases, J lost 11 bases, and 17 bases lay in between. Germline V gene data show CDR1 as SGHNT and CDR2 as YENEEA. This CDR3 contains 16 residues. The complete variable domain, with remaining parts taken from reference TRBV11-3 and TRBJ1-6, reads EAGVVQSPRYKIIEKKQPVAFWCNPISGHNTLYWYLQNLGQGPELLIRYENEEAVDDSQLPKDRFSAERLKGVDSTLKIQPAELGDSAVYLCASSLDRGGQGTPLHFGNGTRLTVT.